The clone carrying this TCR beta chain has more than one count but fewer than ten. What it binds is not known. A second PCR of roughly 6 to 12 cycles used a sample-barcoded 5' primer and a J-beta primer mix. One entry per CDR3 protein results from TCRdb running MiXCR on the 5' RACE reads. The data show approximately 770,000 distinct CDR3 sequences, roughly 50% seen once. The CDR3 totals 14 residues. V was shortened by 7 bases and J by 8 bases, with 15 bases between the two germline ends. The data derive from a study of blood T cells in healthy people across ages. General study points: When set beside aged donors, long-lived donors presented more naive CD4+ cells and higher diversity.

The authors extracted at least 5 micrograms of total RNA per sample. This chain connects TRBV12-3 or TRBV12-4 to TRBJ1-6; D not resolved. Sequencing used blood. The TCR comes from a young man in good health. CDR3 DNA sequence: TGTGCCAGCACCCTTCTGGGCGGATATTCACCCCTCCACTTT. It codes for CASTLLGGYSPLHF.